This record covers a single T cell receptor (beta chain). The antigen remains unidentified. MiXCR, run by TCRdb on the 5' RACE reads, gives a single entry per CDR3 protein. In the table there are some 500,000 distinct CDR3 sequences, 11% to 15% of which are singletons. This CDR3 is 16 amino acids long. V lost 4 bases and J lost 2, with 16 bases in between. From germline, CDR1 is SGHRS and CDR2 YFSETQ. These data are taken from a study of identical twins. Findings of the study overall: The same donors were not followed; conclusions instead depended on cross-sectional statistical analysis.

The same data also contributed to another study, on yellow fever vaccine responses in identical twins.

The sequence was obtained from a young woman in good health. The sample taken for sequencing was CD4+ T cells sorted from blood. The V call is TRBV5-1, the J call TRBJ2-1; D perhaps matches TRBD2 (6 bases). CDR3 sequence: CASSLSSAQTYNEQFF. The CDR3 DNA follows: TGCGCCAGCAGCCTCTCTAGCGCCCAGACCTACAATGAGCAGTTCTTC.